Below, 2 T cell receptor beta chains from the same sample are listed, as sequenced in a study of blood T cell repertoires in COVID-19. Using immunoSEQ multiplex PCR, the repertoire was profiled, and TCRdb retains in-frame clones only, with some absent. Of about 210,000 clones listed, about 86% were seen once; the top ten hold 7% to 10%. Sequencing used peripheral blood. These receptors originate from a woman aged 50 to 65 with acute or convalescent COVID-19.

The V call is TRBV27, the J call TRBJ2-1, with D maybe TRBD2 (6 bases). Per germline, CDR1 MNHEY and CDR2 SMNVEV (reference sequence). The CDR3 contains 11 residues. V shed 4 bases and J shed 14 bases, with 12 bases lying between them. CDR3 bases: TGTGCCAGCAGTTCGGGACTGGGGGAGTTCTTC. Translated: CASSSGLGEFF.

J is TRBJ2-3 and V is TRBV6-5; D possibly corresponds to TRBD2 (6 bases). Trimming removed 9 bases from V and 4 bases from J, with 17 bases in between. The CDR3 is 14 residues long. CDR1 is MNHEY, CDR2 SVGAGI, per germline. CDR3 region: CASSGKGGPDTQYF. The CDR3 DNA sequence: TGTGCCAGTTCCGGGAAAGGAGGGCCAGATACGCAGTATTTT.